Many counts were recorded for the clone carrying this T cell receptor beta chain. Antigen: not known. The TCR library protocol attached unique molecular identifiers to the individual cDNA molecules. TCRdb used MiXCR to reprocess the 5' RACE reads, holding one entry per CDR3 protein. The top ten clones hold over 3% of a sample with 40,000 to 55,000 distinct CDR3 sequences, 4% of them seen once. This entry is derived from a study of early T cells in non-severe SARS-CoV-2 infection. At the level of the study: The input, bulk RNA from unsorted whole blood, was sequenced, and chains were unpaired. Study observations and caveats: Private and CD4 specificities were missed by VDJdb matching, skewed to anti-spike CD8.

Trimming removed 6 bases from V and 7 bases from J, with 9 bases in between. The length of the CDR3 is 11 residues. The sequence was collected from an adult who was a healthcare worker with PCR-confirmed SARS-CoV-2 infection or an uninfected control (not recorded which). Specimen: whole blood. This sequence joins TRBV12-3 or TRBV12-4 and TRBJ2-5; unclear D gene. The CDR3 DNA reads TGTGCCAGCAGCCTAAAGTGGACCCAGTACTTC. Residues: CASSLKWTQYF.